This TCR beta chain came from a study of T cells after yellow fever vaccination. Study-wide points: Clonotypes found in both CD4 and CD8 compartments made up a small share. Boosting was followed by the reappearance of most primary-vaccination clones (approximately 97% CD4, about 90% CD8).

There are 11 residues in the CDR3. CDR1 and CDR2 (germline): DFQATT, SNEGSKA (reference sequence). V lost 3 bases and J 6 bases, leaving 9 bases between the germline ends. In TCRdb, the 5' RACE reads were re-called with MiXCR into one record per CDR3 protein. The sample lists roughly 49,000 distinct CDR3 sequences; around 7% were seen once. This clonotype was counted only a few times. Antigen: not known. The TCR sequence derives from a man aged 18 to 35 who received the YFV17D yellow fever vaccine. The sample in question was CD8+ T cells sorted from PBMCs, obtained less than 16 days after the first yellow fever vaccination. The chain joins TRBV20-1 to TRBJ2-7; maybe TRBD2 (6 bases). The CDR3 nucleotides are TGCAGTGCTAGGGGAGGTCGCGAGCAGTACTTC. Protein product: CSARGGREQYF.